This passage covers 16 T cell receptor beta chains from one sample sequenced in a study of cytomegalovirus exposure and HLA in healthy donors. With 60 Vbeta and 13 Jbeta primers, the PCR was carried out. Sequenced by immunoSEQ multiplex PCR; TCRdb stores in-frame clones only, minus some. There are 140,000 or so clones in the sample; 55% to 85% occur only once, and over 2% lies in the top ten. The sequencing sample was made of PBMCs. The receptors come from a man aged 40-49 years in good health and CMV-seronegative.

The table lists this clone with a count of one. The chain combines TRBV5-4 with TRBJ2-1, with TRBD2 matching 15 bases. After removal of 5 bases from V and 7 bases from J, the junction contained 4 bases not matched to a gene. The CDR3 runs 15 residues. Per germline, CDR1 SGHNT and CDR2 YYREEE (reference sequence). In DNA form, the CDR3 reads TGTGCCAGCAGGCGGGGGACTAGCGGGGGGAATGAGCAGTTCTTC. Protein: CASRRGTSGGNEQFF.

The genes are TRBV7-9 and TRBJ1-1, with D maybe TRBD1 (6 bases). V gave up 6 bases and J gave up 3 bases, with 11 bases separating them. Germline V gene lookup returns CDR1 SEHNR and CDR2 FQNEAQ (reference sequence). The CDR3 runs to 13 residues. The CDR3 here is CASSYRDHTEAFF. The CDR3 nucleotides read TGTGCCAGCAGTTACAGGGATCACACTGAAGCTTTCTTT.

The chain carries TRBV7-2 and TRBJ1-1, with no clear D. Germline V lookup: CDR1 SGHTA, CDR2 FQGNSA. Trimming removed 0 bases from V and 3 bases from J, with 11 bases in between. This CDR3 region has 15 residues. CDR3 sequence: CASSLAHAFDTEAFF. The CDR3 DNA is TGTGCCAGCAGCTTAGCGCACGCGTTTGACACTGAAGCTTTCTTT.

The chain links TRBV30 to TRBJ2-5, with D possibly being TRBD1 (5 bases). Trimming pared 3 bases from V and 7 bases from J, leaving 6 bases between. The CDR3 has 10 amino acids. Germline lookup yields CDR1 GTSNPN and CDR2 SVGIG (reference sequence). CDR3 nucleotide sequence: TGTGCCTGGAGCCAGGGGACCCAGTACTTC. It is translated as CAWSQGTQYF.

This CDR3 reads CASSLGPPGELFF. The CDR3 nucleotides are TGTGCCAGCAGCTTAGGGCCCCCCGGGGAGCTGTTTTTT. This chain joins TRBV11-3 and TRBJ2-2; D is unresolved. Germline V lookup: CDR1 SGHNT, CDR2 YENEEA. The ends were cut back, 1 base at V and 6 bases at J, with 6 bases in the middle. The CDR3 spans 13 residues.

A single count supports this clone. V gene TRBV10-1 combines with J gene TRBJ2-3, with TRBD1 matching over 7 bases. After removal of 3 bases from V and 2 bases from J, the junction contained 11 bases not matched to a gene. CDR1 and CDR2 from the germline V gene are WNHNN and SYGVQD (reference sequence). This CDR3 contains 17 residues. The CDR3: CASSDSFGQEFTDTQYF. The CDR3 DNA follows: TGCGCCAGCAGTGACTCCTTCGGACAGGAGTTCACAGATACGCAGTATTTT.

The V and J genes are TRBV9 and TRBJ2-1; TRBD2 matches at 8 bases. The length of the CDR3 is 16 residues. The V and J ends lost 2 bases and 7 bases, in that order; junction bases with no gene match: 11. CDR1 and CDR2 from the germline V gene are SGDLS and YYNGEE. CDR3 sequence: CASSVFSGGPGNEQFF. In nucleotides, the CDR3 is TGTGCCAGCAGCGTTTTCAGCGGGGGTCCGGGGAATGAGCAGTTCTTC. The entire variable domain, with the rest obtained from reference TRBV9 and TRBJ2-1, is as follows: DSGVTQTPKHLITATGQRVTLRCSPRSGDLSVYWYQQSLDQGLQFLIQYYNGEERAKGNILERFSAQQFPDLHSELNLSSLELGDSALYFCASSVFSGGPGNEQFFGPGTRLTVL.

The chain has TRBV6-1 and TRBJ1-2; TRBD1 matches at 7 bases. The CDR3 consists of 14 residues. Trimming at V came to 3 bases and at J to 3 bases, leaving 4 bases not matched to a gene. Per the germline V gene, CDR1 is MNHNS and CDR2 is SASEGT. CDR3 in amino acids: CASSDQGVHYGYTF. In DNA, the CDR3 is TGTGCCAGCAGTGACCAGGGGGTACACTATGGCTACACCTTC.

This chain connects TRBV9 to TRBJ2-7; D perhaps matches TRBD2 (6 bases). CDR1 and CDR2 (germline): SGDLS, YYNGEE. The CDR3 runs 15 residues. Trimming removed 3 bases from V and 0 bases from J, with 13 bases in between. The CDR3 nucleotides are TGTGCCAGCAGCGGGTCCGGGAGTTCCTCCTACGAGCAGTACTTC. Translated, it gives CASSGSGSSSYEQYF.

The V call is TRBV5-1, the J call TRBJ1-1; D perhaps matches TRBD1 (6 bases). Germline V gene lookup returns CDR1 SGHRS and CDR2 YFSETQ. CDR3 size: 14 residues. V was trimmed by 4 bases and J by 4 bases, leaving 14 bases between them. In DNA, the CDR3 is TGCGCCAGCAGCATACAGGGCGGAGGCACTGAAGCTTTCTTT. Translating gives CASSIQGGGTEAFF.

Comment on this clone: Germline and junction disagree at one end, which may indicate a read error. The chain recombines TRBV7-9 with TRBJ2-5, with TRBD2 identical over 10 bases. This CDR3 comprises 13 residues. Germline V gene data show CDR1 as SEHNR and CDR2 as FQNEAQ (reference sequence). CDR3 region: CSSSLALTSGKDF. The DNA of the CDR3 is TGTTCCAGCAGCTTAGCCCTCACTAGCGGGAAGGACTTC.

The sample holds one count of this clone. The CDR3 sequence: CASRYLGGNTEAFF. The CDR3 DNA reads TGTGCCAGCAGGTACCTGGGGGGGAACACTGAAGCTTTCTTT. The V gene is TRBV6-5, the J gene TRBJ1-1, with D maybe TRBD1 (5 bases). The germline V gene encodes CDR1 MNHEY and CDR2 SVGAGI. The CDR3 covers 14 residues. Trimming stripped 6 bases from V and 1 base from J, with 12 bases between.

The V and J genes are TRBV27 and TRBJ2-1; TRBD1 matches 10 bases. This CDR3 has 17 amino acids. Per germline, CDR1 MNHEY and CDR2 SMNVEV (reference sequence). With V trimmed by 0 bases and J by 11 bases, 13 bases remained unmatched. This CDR3 reads CASSLSFRTGGSRKQFF. CDR3 sequence (DNA): TGTGCCAGCAGTTTATCGTTTAGGACAGGGGGAAGTAGAAAGCAGTTCTTC.

The rearrangement uses TRBV7-9 and TRBJ2-7; D is uncertain. From germline, CDR1 is SEHNR and CDR2 FQNEAQ (reference sequence). V lost 5 bases to trimming and J lost 2 bases, with 7 bases between them. The CDR3 has 12 amino acids. The CDR3 DNA reads as TGTGCCAGCAGCCTTACAGCCTACGAGCAGTACTTC. Translating it yields CASSLTAYEQYF.

This clone was picked up a small number of times. CDR3 loop: CASSGLAESTDTQYF. In DNA form, the CDR3 reads TGTGCCAGCAGCGGACTAGCGGAGTCCACAGATACGCAGTATTTT. The chain combines TRBV21-1 with TRBJ2-3; whether TRBD2, the table's D call, matches the DNA was not checked. TRBV21-1 is a listed pseudogene. The CDR3 has 15 residues.

The chain employs TRBV5-5 and TRBJ2-5; unclear D gene. V dropped 2 bases and J dropped 0 bases, with 8 bases sitting between them. There are 14 residues in the CDR3. Germline assignment: CDR1 SGHKS and CDR2 YYEKEE (reference sequence). The CDR3 protein is CASSFGPDQETQYF. The CDR3 DNA sequence: TGTGCCAGCAGCTTTGGGCCCGACCAAGAGACCCAGTACTTC.